This T cell receptor beta chain was documented in a study of blood T cell repertoires in COVID-19 (dated by TCRdb to the early 2020s). Background on the whole study: Samples from collaborators originated in the United States, Italy and Spain and spanned both the acute and convalescent phases of COVID-19. Subjects who had been exposed to COVID-19, were actively infected with it, or had recovered from it provided the deeply sampled blood TCRbeta repertoires that made up the dataset. The samples were drawn from the first 160 participants of the ongoing ImmuneRACE study and from more than 1,000 subjects provided by 6 global collaborators. Where HLA class I and class II types were available, the types were taken from metadata supplied by the sample provider, not from assay-based typing. The sample metadata nearly always contained a de-identified subject ID, COVID-19 status, age in years and sex. The repertoires were released in a freely available public database intended as a resource for research on the immune response to SARS-CoV-2. The prospective study material was composed of cDNA or gDNA derived from T cells, B-cell-depleted T cells, or PBMCs. Findings and caveats that apply to the study as a whole: How much clinical and demographic metadata was included differed by source and by participant, and the metadata was provided uncurated.

The germline V gene provides CDR1 SGHRS and CDR2 YFSETQ. CDR3 length: 15 amino acids, cysteine to phenylalanine. Only the CDR3 region is kept as DNA, spanning 45 bases read in frame from base 1. V is clipped by 4 bases and J by 6 bases, and the sequence between their germline boundaries is 20 bases long. The collaborating institutions used their own protocols to collect whole blood in K2EDTA tubes. For TCRbeta analysis, collaborator samples were shipped as frozen whole blood, as isolated PBMCs, or as DNA extracted from either sample type. Turning to this clone: What antigen it recognizes has not been identified. No base-level quality is on record; no much larger clone is a single base apart.

TCRbeta CDR3 regions were amplified from genomic DNA by means of the immunoSEQ Assay, a bias-controlled multiplex PCR. The source study handled its data this way. Nucleated cell counts per sample were estimated from amplification of reference gene primers within the assay. To quantify the absolute abundance of each unique TCRbeta CDR3 rearrangement, sequence reads were collapsed and filtered. Productive Simpson clonality was computed per sample as the square root of Simpson's diversity index over productive rearrangements. Here the immuneACCESS table is served through TCRdb, limited to in-frame sequences with V and J called. Missing clones are a known gap in these copies; in checked studies unresolved V genes cover under half, and the rest lacks a known reason. Clone size and V and J calls were adopted from that table, with D and trimming inferred from the DNA. The sample table contains roughly 140,000 clones; only one count was recorded for 75% to 90% of them. The top ten hold 2.5% to 3.5% of the sample.

The chain joins TRBV5-1 to TRBJ2-7; the D region possibly corresponds to TRBD1 (5 bases align). The clonotype was recovered from a woman aged 55-75 years with active COVID-19. Sequenced: peripheral blood. The CDR3 region reads CASSPPGNLISEQYF. The sequenced DNA is TGCGCCAGCAGCCCCCCAGGGAATTTAATATCCGAGCAGTACTTC.